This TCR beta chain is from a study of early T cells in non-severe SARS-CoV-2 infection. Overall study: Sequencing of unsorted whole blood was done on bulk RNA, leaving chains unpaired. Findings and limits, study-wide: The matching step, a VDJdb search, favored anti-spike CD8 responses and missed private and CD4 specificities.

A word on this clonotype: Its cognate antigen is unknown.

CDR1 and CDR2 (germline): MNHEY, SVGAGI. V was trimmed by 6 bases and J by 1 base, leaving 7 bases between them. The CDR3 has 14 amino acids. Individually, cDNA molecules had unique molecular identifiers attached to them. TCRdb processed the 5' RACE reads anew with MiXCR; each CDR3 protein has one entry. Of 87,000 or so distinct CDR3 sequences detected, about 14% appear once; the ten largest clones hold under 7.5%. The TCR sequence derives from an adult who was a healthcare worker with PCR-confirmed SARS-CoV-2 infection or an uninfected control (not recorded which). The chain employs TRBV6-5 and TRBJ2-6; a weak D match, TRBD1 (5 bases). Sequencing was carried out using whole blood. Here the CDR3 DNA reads TGTGCCAGCAGGGACAAGTCTGGGGCCAACGTCCTGACTTTC. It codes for CASRDKSGANVLTF.